Following are 30 T cell receptor beta chains from one sample sequenced in a study of CD8 T cells in Susac syndrome. Roughly 0.45 to 1 ug RNA was reverse transcribed with random hexamers. TCRdb fed the immunoSEQ multiplex PCR reads into MiXCR, producing one record per CDR3 protein. The data hold around 20,000 distinct CDR3 sequences, with around 95% observed a single time. Sequencing used CD8+ T cells from PBMCs. The receptors stem from a human donor in good health.

This clonotype was picked up one time. The chain has TRBV29-1 and TRBJ2-2; 7 bases agree with TRBD2. V lost 2 bases, J lost 6 bases, and 9 bases stayed unmatched. The CDR3 runs to 15 residues. Per germline, CDR1 SQVTM and CDR2 ANQGSEA. The CDR3 loop is CSVELGREIPGELFF. CDR3 nucleotide sequence: TGCAGCGTTGAACTTGGGAGGGAGATTCCCGGGGAGCTGTTTTTT.

V usage is TRBV6-2 or TRBV6-3 and J usage is TRBJ2-4, with 7 positions matching TRBD2. CDR3 length: 17 amino acids. Germline loops: CDR1 MNHEY, CDR2 SVGEGT. J was trimmed by 3 bases and V by 0 bases; bases with no gene match: 8. CDR3 residues: CASSYSSIAGHKNIQYF. CDR3 coding DNA: TGTGCCAGCAGTTACTCGTCAATAGCGGGCCACAAAAACATTCAGTACTTC.

The chain carries TRBV12-3 or TRBV12-4 and TRBJ2-1, with D possibly called TRBD1 or TRBD2 (5 bases each). This CDR3 is built from 14 residues. Trimming removed 4 bases at V and 10 bases at J, with 17 bases between. The CDR3 spells CASSYLLMGTEQFF. Here the CDR3 DNA reads TGTGCCAGCAGTTACCTCCTGATGGGGACCGAGCAGTTCTTC.

The rearrangement joins TRBV14 to TRBJ1-5; 7 nucleotides align to TRBD1. The junction had 10 bases not matched to a gene; V was cut back by 4 bases and J by 7 bases. CDR1 is SGHDN, CDR2 FVKESK, per germline. The CDR3 totals 15 residues. For the CDR3, the DNA is TGTGCCAGCAGCCCCCCCTCCCAGGGGGACCAGCCCCAGCATTTT. This gives the protein CASSPPSQGDQPQHF.

The CDR3 coding sequence is TGTGCCAGCCGGGAGGCAGGGAACTATGGCTACACCTTC. Translation gives CASREAGNYGYTF. This chain uses TRBV19 with TRBJ1-2; D perhaps matches TRBD1 (5 bases). The CDR3 totals 13 residues. Trimming took off 9 bases at V and 2 bases at J, with 13 bases between the two ends. Germline V gene sequence: CDR1 LNHDA, CDR2 SQIVND (reference sequence).

The genes are TRBV20-1 and TRBJ2-3, with 7 bases matching TRBD2. This CDR3 is built from 16 residues. The germline CDR1 and CDR2 sequences are DFQATT and SNEGSKA (reference sequence). Unmatched junction bases numbered 9, after V lost 1 base and J lost 2 bases. In nucleotides, the CDR3 is TGCAGTGCTAGAGCCAAACTAGCGCCACACACAGATACGCAGTATTTT. The encoded protein is CSARAKLAPHTDTQYF.

The chain couples TRBV13 to TRBJ2-5; no clear D gene. The CDR3 length is 14 residues. V was clipped by 1 base and J by 2 bases, with 8 bases between them. Germline values: CDR1 PRHDT, CDR2 FYEKMQ (reference sequence). Here the CDR3 reads CASSLDGYQETQYF. CDR3 in DNA: TGTGCCAGCAGCTTAGACGGCTATCAAGAGACCCAGTACTTC.

V usage is TRBV28 and J usage is TRBJ2-7; no reliable D call. Germline V lookup: CDR1 MDHEN, CDR2 SYDVKM. V lost 6 bases, J lost 0 bases, and 15 bases lay in between. The CDR3 length is 15 residues. CDR3 sequence reads: CASREHTSFSYEQYF. CDR3 DNA: TGTGCCAGCAGGGAACACACATCCTTCTCCTACGAGCAGTACTTC.

This clonotype was detected a few times. V is TRBV15 and J is TRBJ2-7, with TRBD2 matching 9 bases. V dropped 0 bases and J dropped 0; count of bases not matched to a gene: 6. This CDR3 is built from 17 residues. Germline CDR1 and CDR2: LNHNV and YYDKDF (reference sequence). Here the CDR3 DNA reads TGTGCCACCAGCAGAGAGAGGCCTAGCGGGACCTCCTACGAGCAGTACGTC. The encoded protein is CATSRERPSGTSYEQYV.

This clonotype was found once. The V and J genes are TRBV7-3 and TRBJ2-1; D is tentatively TRBD1 or TRBD2 (5 bases each). V was clipped by 0 bases and J by 3 bases, with 9 bases between them. Germline lookup yields CDR1 SGHTA and CDR2 FQGTGA. The CDR3 spans 15 residues. The CDR3 nucleotides are TGTGCCAGCAGCTTAACGGGGGTTGGCTACAATGAGCAGTTCTTC. Translated, it gives CASSLTGVGYNEQFF.

This clonotype was observed a handful of times. The chain joins TRBV3-1 to TRBJ2-3; weak D call: TRBD1 (6 bases). V dropped 4 bases and J dropped 6 bases, with 14 bases sitting between them. Germline V gene lookup returns CDR1 LGHDT and CDR2 YNNKEL (reference sequence). The CDR3 is 14 amino acids. The CDR3 is CASSRTGLGDTQYF. CDR3 sequence (DNA): TGTGCCAGCAGCCGAACAGGGTTGGGGGATACGCAGTATTTT.

This sequence joins TRBV2 and TRBJ2-1, with a weak D call TRBD2 (5 bases). The germline gives CDR1 SNHLY, CDR2 FYNNEI. This CDR3 comprises 14 residues. The V and J ends lost 1 base and 3 bases respectively, with 7 bases between them. CDR3: CASSEETSYNEQFF. CDR3 bases: TGTGCCAGCAGTGAAGAAACTAGCTACAATGAGCAGTTCTTC.

This chain links TRBV12-5 with TRBJ2-5; TRBD1 is a possible D gene (5 bases). The V gene's germline CDR1 is LGHNT and CDR2 FRNRAP. V was clipped by 0 bases and J by 5 bases, with 13 bases between them. The CDR3 is made up of 15 amino acids. For the CDR3, the DNA is TGTGCTAGTGGTTTGGTACATAGGGGTTGGGAGACCCAGTACTTC. Its translation is CASGLVHRGWETQYF. The full variable domain, its missing parts supplied by reference TRBV12-5 and TRBJ2-5, is DARVTQTPRHKVTEMGQEVTMRCQPILGHNTVFWYRQTMMQGLELLAYFRNRAPLDDSGMPKDRFSAEMPDATLATLKIQPSEPRDSAVYFCASGLVHRGWETQYFGPGTRLLVL.

This chain joins TRBV7-9 and TRBJ1-1; D may be TRBD1 (5 bases). V dropped 1 base and J dropped 2 bases, with 14 bases sitting between them. CDR3 length: 16 amino acids. Germline CDR1 reads SEHNR; CDR2 reads FQNEAQ (reference sequence). Here the CDR3 reads CASSLVGRTTNTEAFF. CDR3 sequence (DNA): TGTGCCAGCAGCTTAGTGGGCAGGACAACCAACACTGAAGCTTTCTTT.

CDR3 sequence reads: CASSEGGTIYEQYV. The CDR3 nucleotides read TGTGCCAGCAGTGAAGGCGGGACGATCTACGAGCAGTACGTC. The rearrangement uses TRBV6-1 and TRBJ2-7; tentatively, D is TRBD2 (6 bases). The ends were cut back, 1 base at V and 3 bases at J, with 10 bases in the middle. The CDR3 is 14 amino acids. Germline-derived CDR1 and CDR2 are MNHNS and SASEGT.

The genes are TRBV20-1 and TRBJ2-7; D gene unclear. The germline V and J ends were trimmed by 1 base and 0 bases, with 13 bases remaining between them. The germline gives CDR1 DFQATT, CDR2 SNEGSKA (reference sequence). This CDR3 is 15 amino acids long. CDR3: CSARGWSYGSYEQYV. DNA for the CDR3: TGCAGTGCTAGAGGTTGGAGTTATGGCTCCTACGAGCAGTACGTC.

J is TRBJ2-7 and V is TRBV6-2 or TRBV6-3; D gene uncertain. Trimming stripped 5 bases from V and 3 bases from J, with 11 bases between. Germline CDR1 reads MNHEY; CDR2 reads SVGEGT. The CDR3 contains 13 residues. CDR3 residues: CASSDLLIYEQYV. CDR3 nucleotides: TGTGCCAGCAGTGACCTCCTAATCTACGAGCAGTACGTC.

The chain has TRBV12-3 or TRBV12-4 and TRBJ2-1, with a tentative D call TRBD2 (6 bases). The CDR3 consists of 18 residues. Trimming took 5 bases from V and 8 from J, leaving 28 bases between them. The CDR3 is CASSPLLVLEVWEDEQFF. CDR3 sequence (DNA): TGTGCCAGCAGTCCCTTGTTGGTTTTGGAGGTCTGGGAGGATGAGCAGTTCTTC.

In this sample, this clonotype turned up once. The chain combines TRBV5-6 with TRBJ2-3; 8 bases fit TRBD1. V lost 2 bases to trimming and J lost 3 bases; unmatched junction nucleotides: 11. This CDR3 is 17 amino acids long. The germline V gene encodes CDR1 SGHDT and CDR2 YYEEEE. The CDR3 sequence: CASSFNCRGQVTDTQYF. The CDR3 DNA reads as TGTGCCAGCAGCTTCAACTGCAGGGGGCAAGTAACAGATACGCAGTATTTT.

The V and J genes are TRBV6-2 or TRBV6-3 and TRBJ2-7; D might be TRBD1 (5 bases). With 6 bases removed from V and 0 bases from J, the gap between germline ends came to 15 bases. The CDR3 contains 15 residues. The germline CDR1 and CDR2 sequences are MNHEY and SVGEGT. This CDR3 reads CASSIQGRISYEQYV. CDR3 bases: TGTGCCAGCAGCATCCAGGGAAGGATCTCCTACGAGCAGTACGTC.

The chain recombines TRBV7-9 with TRBJ2-7, with TRBD1 as a possible D gene (5 bases). This CDR3 comprises 13 residues. Trimming stripped 1 base from V and 6 bases from J, with 10 bases between. Germline V lookup: CDR1 SEHNR, CDR2 FQNEAQ (reference sequence). CDR3 nucleotides: TGTGCCAGCAGCTTAGTGACAGTTTCCGAGCAGTACTTC. Translation: CASSLVTVSEQYF.

J is TRBJ2-1 and V is TRBV4-3; D is uncertain. Germline CDR1 is LGHNA and CDR2 is YSLEER. Deletions cut 4 bases from V and 0 bases from J, with 10 bases between. CDR3 size: 15 residues. CDR3 coding DNA: TGCGCCAGCAGCCTAAGCGAGAGCTCCTACAATGAGCAGTTCTTC. Translated, it gives CASSLSESSYNEQFF.

The chain carries TRBV9 and TRBJ2-1; 8 bases fit TRBD2. The J segment lost 7 bases and the V segment lost 3 bases, leaving 6 bases of the junction unmatched. There are 14 residues in the CDR3. Germline CDR1 and CDR2: SGDLS and YYNGEE. The CDR3: CASSARGGSNEQFF. CDR3 sequence (DNA): TGTGCCAGCAGCGCGCGCGGGGGGAGTAATGAGCAGTTCTTC.

J is TRBJ2-2 and V is TRBV9, with TRBD2 matching over 7 bases. This CDR3 has 17 amino acids. V shed 3 bases, J shed 6 bases, and the junction held 14 bases outside the gene matches. CDR1 and CDR2 from the germline V gene are SGDLS and YYNGEE. CDR3 region: CASSASGSLAGPGELFF. The CDR3 region has the DNA TGTGCCAGCAGCGCCTCTGGGAGCTTAGCGGGCCCCGGGGAGCTGTTTTTT.

The chain employs TRBV12-3 or TRBV12-4 and TRBJ1-5; D might be TRBD1 (6 bases). The CDR3 loop spans 15 amino acids. Trimming took off 6 bases at V and 1 base at J, with 13 bases between the two ends. CDR3 in DNA: TGTGCCAGCAGCTTCAGCGACAGGAGCAATCAGCCCCAGCATTTT. Amino acid sequence: CASSFSDRSNQPQHF.

The rearrangement links TRBV25-1 to TRBJ2-2; a possible D gene is TRBD1 (6 bases). The CDR3 sequence is 12 residues long. Germline assignment: CDR1 MGHDK and CDR2 SYGVNS. The germline V and J ends were trimmed by 5 bases and 6 bases, with 7 bases remaining between them. The CDR3, as DNA: TGTGCCAGCAGTAGGACAGCCGGGGAGCTGTTTTTT. It yields the protein CASSRTAGELFF.

The chain recombines TRBV28 with TRBJ2-5; possibly TRBD1 for D (7 bases). The germline V gene encodes CDR1 MDHEN and CDR2 SYDVKM. The CDR3 consists of 14 residues. V was pared by 4 bases and J by 4 bases, with 13 bases between. The CDR3 here is CASSSRQGGETQYF. CDR3 bases: TGTGCCAGCAGTTCCCGGCAGGGGGGAGAGACCCAGTACTTC.

V usage is TRBV4-1 and J usage is TRBJ2-3; D not certain. The germline V and J ends were trimmed by 0 bases and 6 bases, with 13 bases remaining between them. This CDR3 has 15 amino acids. Germline V gives CDR1 MGHRA, CDR2 YSYEKL. In DNA, the CDR3 is TGCGCCAGCAGCCAAGATGATCACAGTGACGATACGCAGTATTTT. Amino acids: CASSQDDHSDDTQYF.

The rearrangement uses TRBV28 and TRBJ2-3; 10 nucleotides line up with TRBD2. Looked up from germline, CDR1 is MDHEN and CDR2 is SYDVKM. The CDR3 is 17 amino acids. V shed 1 base, J shed 0 bases, and the junction held 4 bases outside the gene matches. CDR3 protein: CASSLSFSGGSTDTQYF. The CDR3 region has the DNA TGTGCCAGCAGTTTATCGTTTAGCGGGGGGAGCACAGATACGCAGTATTTT.

The chain is built from TRBV29-1 and TRBJ2-7, with 13 bases lining up with TRBD2. CDR3 length equals 13 residues. With V trimmed by 6 bases and J by 3 bases, 2 bases remained unmatched. Germline CDR1 is SQVTM and CDR2 is ANQGSEA. DNA of the CDR3: TGCAGCGTACGGACTAGCGGGAGCTACGAGCAGTACTTC. Translating it yields CSVRTSGSYEQYF.